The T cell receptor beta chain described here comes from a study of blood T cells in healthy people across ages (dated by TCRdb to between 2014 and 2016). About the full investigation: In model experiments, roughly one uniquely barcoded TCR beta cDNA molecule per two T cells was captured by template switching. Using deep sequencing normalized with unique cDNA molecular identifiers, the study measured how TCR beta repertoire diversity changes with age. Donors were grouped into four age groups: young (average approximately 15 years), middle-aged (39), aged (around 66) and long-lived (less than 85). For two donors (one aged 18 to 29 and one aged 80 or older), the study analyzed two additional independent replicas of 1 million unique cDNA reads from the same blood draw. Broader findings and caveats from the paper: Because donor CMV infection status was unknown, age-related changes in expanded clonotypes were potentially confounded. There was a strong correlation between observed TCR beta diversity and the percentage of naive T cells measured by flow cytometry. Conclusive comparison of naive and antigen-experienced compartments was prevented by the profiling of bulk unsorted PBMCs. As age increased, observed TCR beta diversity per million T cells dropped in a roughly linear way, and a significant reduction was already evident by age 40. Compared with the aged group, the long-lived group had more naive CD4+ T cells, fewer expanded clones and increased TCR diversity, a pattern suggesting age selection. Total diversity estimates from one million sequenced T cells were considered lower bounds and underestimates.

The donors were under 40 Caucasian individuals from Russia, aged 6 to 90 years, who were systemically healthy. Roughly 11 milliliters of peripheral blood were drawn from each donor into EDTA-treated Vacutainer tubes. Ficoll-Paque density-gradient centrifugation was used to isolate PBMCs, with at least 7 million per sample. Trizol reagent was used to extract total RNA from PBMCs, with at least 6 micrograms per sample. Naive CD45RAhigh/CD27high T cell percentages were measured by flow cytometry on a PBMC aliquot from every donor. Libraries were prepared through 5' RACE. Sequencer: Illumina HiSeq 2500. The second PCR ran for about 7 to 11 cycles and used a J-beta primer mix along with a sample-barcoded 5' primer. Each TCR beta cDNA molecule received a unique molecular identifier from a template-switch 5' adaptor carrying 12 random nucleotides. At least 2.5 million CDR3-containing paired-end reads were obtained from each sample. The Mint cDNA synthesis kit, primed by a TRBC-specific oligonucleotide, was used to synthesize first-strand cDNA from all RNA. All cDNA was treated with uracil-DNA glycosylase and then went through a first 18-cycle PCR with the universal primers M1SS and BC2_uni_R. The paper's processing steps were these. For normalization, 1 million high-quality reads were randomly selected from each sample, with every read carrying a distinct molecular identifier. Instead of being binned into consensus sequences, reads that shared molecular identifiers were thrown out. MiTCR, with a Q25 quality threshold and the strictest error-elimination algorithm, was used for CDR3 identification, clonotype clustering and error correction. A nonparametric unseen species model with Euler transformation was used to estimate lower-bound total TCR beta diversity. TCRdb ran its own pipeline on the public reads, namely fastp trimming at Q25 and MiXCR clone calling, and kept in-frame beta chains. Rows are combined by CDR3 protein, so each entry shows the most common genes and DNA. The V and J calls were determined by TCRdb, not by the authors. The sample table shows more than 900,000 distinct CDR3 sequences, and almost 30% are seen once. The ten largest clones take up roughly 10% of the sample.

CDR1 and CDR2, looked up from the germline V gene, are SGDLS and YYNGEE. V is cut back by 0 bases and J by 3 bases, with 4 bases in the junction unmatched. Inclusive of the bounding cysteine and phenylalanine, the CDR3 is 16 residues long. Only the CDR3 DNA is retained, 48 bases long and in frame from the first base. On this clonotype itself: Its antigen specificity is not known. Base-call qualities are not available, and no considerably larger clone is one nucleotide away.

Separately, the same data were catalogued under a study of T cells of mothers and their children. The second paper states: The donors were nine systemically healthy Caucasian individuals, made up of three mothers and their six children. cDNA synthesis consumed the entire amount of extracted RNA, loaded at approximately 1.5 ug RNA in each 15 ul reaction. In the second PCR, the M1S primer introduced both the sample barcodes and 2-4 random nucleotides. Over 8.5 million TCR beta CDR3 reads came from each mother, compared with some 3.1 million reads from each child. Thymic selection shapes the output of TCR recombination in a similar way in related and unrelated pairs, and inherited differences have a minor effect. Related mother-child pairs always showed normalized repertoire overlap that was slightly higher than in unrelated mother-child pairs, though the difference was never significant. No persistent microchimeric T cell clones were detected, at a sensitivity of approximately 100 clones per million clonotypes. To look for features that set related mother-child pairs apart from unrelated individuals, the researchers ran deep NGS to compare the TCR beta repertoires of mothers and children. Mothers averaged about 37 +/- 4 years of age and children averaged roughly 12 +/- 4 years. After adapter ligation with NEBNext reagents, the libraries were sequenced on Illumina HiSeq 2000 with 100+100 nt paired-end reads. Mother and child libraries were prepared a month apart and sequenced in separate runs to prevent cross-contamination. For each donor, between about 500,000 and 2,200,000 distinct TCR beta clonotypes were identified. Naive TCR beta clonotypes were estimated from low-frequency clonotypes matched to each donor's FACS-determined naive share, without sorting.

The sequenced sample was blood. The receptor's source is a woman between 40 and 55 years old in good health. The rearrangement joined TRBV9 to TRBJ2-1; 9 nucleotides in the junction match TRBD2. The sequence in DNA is TGTGCCAGCAGCGTAGAGCTTAGCGGGGGCTACAATGAGCAGTTCTTC. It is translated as CASSVELSGGYNEQFF.